Shown below are 7 T cell receptor beta chains from a single sample sequenced in a study of cytomegalovirus exposure and HLA in healthy donors. Use of 60 Vbeta and 13 Jbeta primers characterized the PCR. Sequenced by immunoSEQ multiplex PCR; TCRdb stores in-frame clones only, minus some. The sample shows 150,000 to 200,000 clones, about 70% of them seen only once. What was sequenced was PBMCs. These receptors originate from a woman aged 40-49 years in good health and CMV-seropositive.

The V call is TRBV4-3, the J call TRBJ1-2; 11 bases are shared with TRBD1. V shed 5 bases and J 8 bases; nucleotides not matched to a gene: 4. This CDR3 spans 13 amino acids. Germline assignment: CDR1 LGHNA and CDR2 YSLEER. The CDR3 sequence is CASSLDRGRGYTF. The CDR3 region has the DNA TGCGCCAGCAGCTTGGACAGGGGGCGCGGCTACACCTTC.

The table lists this clone with a few counts. J is TRBJ2-5 and V is TRBV5-4; D uncertain. Germline V gene lookup returns CDR1 SGHNT and CDR2 YYREEE (reference sequence). The CDR3 has 12 residues. The V end was cut by 2 bases, the J end by 7 bases, with 9 bases between. The chain's CDR3 is CASSFTAGTQYF. The CDR3 nucleotides are TGTGCCAGCAGCTTCACCGCCGGGACCCAGTACTTC.

This chain connects TRBV5-1 to TRBJ2-7, with a weak D call TRBD2 (6 bases). CDR3 size: 15 residues. V was clipped by 4 bases and J by 0 bases, with 14 bases between them. Germline loops: CDR1 SGHRS, CDR2 YFSETQ. DNA of the CDR3: TGCGCCAGCAGCCCCTCTAGCGCCAGCTCCTACGAGCAGTACTTC. Amino acid sequence: CASSPSSASSYEQYF. The whole variable domain, remainder taken from reference TRBV5-1 and TRBJ2-7, is KAGVTQTPRYLIKTRGQQVTLSCSPISGHRSVSWYQQTPGQGLQFLFEYFSETQRNKGNFPGRFSGRQFSNSRSEMNVSTLELGDSALYLCASSPSSASSYEQYFGPGTRLTVT.

The rearrangement joins TRBV5-1 to TRBJ2-7; 10 bases fit TRBD2. CDR1 and CDR2 from the germline V gene are SGHRS and YFSETQ. The CDR3 extends over 15 amino acids. J was trimmed by 2 bases and V by 3 bases; bases with no gene match: 5. The CDR3, as DNA: TGCGCCAGCAGCTCTACTAGCGGGAATACCTACGAGCAGTACTTC. It codes for CASSSTSGNTYEQYF.

The genes are TRBV7-8 and TRBJ2-3; 8 nucleotides agree with TRBD1. The CDR3 contains 17 residues. V gave up 1 base and J gave up 4 bases; unmatched junction bases: 10. Looked up from germline, CDR1 is SGHVS and CDR2 is FQNEAQ. CDR3 sequence reads: CASSLEAGGALADTQYF. For the CDR3, the DNA is TGTGCCAGCAGCTTAGAGGCAGGGGGCGCCTTGGCAGATACGCAGTATTTT.

The chain has TRBV7-2 and TRBJ2-7, with a possible D match to TRBD1 (6 bases). Germline V gives CDR1 SGHTA, CDR2 FQGNSA. The CDR3 loop spans 15 amino acids. With 3 bases removed from V and 6 bases from J, the gap between germline ends came to 18 bases. CDR3 DNA sequence: TGTGCCAGCAGCTTTATGACAGGAGGTTCAGGCGAGCAGTACTTC. Translation: CASSFMTGGSGEQYF. The complete variable domain, with remaining parts taken from reference TRBV7-2 and TRBJ2-7, reads GAGVSQSPSNKVTEKGKDVELRCDPISGHTALYWYRQSLGQGLEFLIYFQGNSAPDKSGLPSDRFSAERTGGSVSTLTIQRTQQEDSAVYLCASSFMTGGSGEQYFGPGTRLTVT.

The chain carries TRBV9 and TRBJ2-1; the match to TRBD1 covers 7 bases. V shed 2 bases and J 6 bases; nucleotides not matched to a gene: 20. The CDR3 totals 19 residues. Germline CDR1 reads SGDLS; CDR2 reads YYNGEE. CDR3 region: CASSVKPWSGTVGSNEQFF. CDR3 sequence (DNA): TGTGCCAGCAGCGTTAAACCTTGGTCTGGGACAGTGGGATCCAATGAGCAGTTCTTC. The variable domain in full, with the rest retrieved from reference TRBV9 and TRBJ2-1, is DSGVTQTPKHLITATGQRVTLRCSPRSGDLSVYWYQQSLDQGLQFLIQYYNGEERAKGNILERFSAQQFPDLHSELNLSSLELGDSALYFCASSVKPWSGTVGSNEQFFGPGTRLTVL.